This T cell receptor (beta chain) originates from a study of cytomegalovirus exposure and HLA in healthy donors. PCR primers comprised 60 Vbeta and 13 Jbeta primers. The assay was immunoSEQ multiplex PCR, and TCRdb's table has in-frame clones only and misses some. The repertoire holds approximately 140,000 clones, with 70% to 80% as singletons. Findings and caveats of the study: Later analysis revealed greater clonal expansion in HLA-associated TCR beta chains than in equally common others.

This clone was recorded only once. Its antigen remains unidentified. The TCR sequence derives from a young man in good health and CMV-seronegative. Specimen: PBMCs.

The CDR3 region is CASSPRGDSYEQYF. CDR3 nucleotide sequence: TGTGCCAGCAGTCCCAGGGGGGATTCCTACGAGCAGTACTTC. The chain links TRBV27 to TRBJ2-7, with D possibly TRBD1 on 7 matching bases. Per the germline V gene, CDR1 is MNHEY and CDR2 is SMNVEV (reference sequence). This CDR3 spans 14 amino acids. The V gene lost 5 bases and the J gene lost 1 base, with 12 bases spanning the gap.